This section outlines one TCR beta chain sequence together with its context. The CDR3 extends over 16 amino acids. Losses at the gene ends were 8 bases for V and 1 base for J; bases not matched to a gene: 10. Germline-derived CDR1 and CDR2 are MNHNY and SVGAGI (reference sequence). The data belong to a study of technical replicates of blood from a handful of donors. Produced via immunoSEQ multiplex PCR; TCRdb's table is partial and in-frame only. Of around 50,000 clones in the sample, 90% to 95% were seen once. Sequencing was done on a sample of T cells isolated from PBMCs. The chain is built from TRBV6-6 and TRBJ2-1; 8 bases are a match to TRBD2. The sequence was collected from a human donor in good health. The CDR3 nucleotides are TGTGCCAGCGTCCACGGGGGGGGGCTATCCTACAATGAGCAGTTCTTC. It is translated as CASVHGGGLSYNEQFF.